Below, 9 T cell receptor beta chains from the same sample are listed, as sequenced in a study of T cell changes during pregnancy in multiple sclerosis. Clones were read by immunoSEQ multiplex PCR, and TCRdb kept only the in-frame ones, dropping some. The table records tens of thousands of clones, about 96% of them present only once. The sample consisted of CD8+ T cells from peripheral blood mononuclear cells, taken after pregnancy. The source of these receptors is a female donor with multiple sclerosis, enrolled in a pregnancy study.

The chain combines TRBV7-9 with TRBJ2-7, with D tentatively TRBD2 (6 bases). This CDR3 has 16 residues. Germline V gene data show CDR1 as SEHNR and CDR2 as FQNEAQ (reference sequence). Trimming removed 5 bases at V and 5 bases at J, with 22 bases between. CDR3 DNA sequence: TGTGCCAGCAGCGGGGAGGCAGGGCCTGTGGGCCACGAGCAGTACTTC. Its translation: CASSGEAGPVGHEQYF.

The gene calls are TRBV28 and TRBJ1-2, with 7 bases aligning to TRBD1. Germline V gene lookup returns CDR1 MDHEN and CDR2 SYDVKM. This CDR3 is 14 amino acids long. Trimming at V came to 4 bases and at J to 4 bases, leaving 6 bases not matched to a gene. CDR3: CASSYGTELYGYTF. The CDR3 coding sequence is TGTGCCAGCAGTTACGGGACAGAACTCTATGGCTACACCTTC.

In its sample, this clone was seen once. This chain links TRBV19 with TRBJ1-5; TRBD1 aligns across 10 bases. There are 15 residues in the CDR3. The V segment lost 3 bases and the J segment 5 bases; nucleotides outside the gene matches: 4. The germline V gene has CDR1 LNHDA and CDR2 SQIVND (reference sequence). CDR3 sequence: CASSMGDRGYQPQHF. In DNA form, the CDR3 reads TGTGCCAGTAGTATGGGGGACAGGGGATATCAGCCCCAGCATTTT.

The V and J genes are TRBV5-1 and TRBJ1-2; 9 bases are shared with TRBD1. Germline V CDR1 and CDR2: SGHRS, YFSETQ. The J segment lost 3 bases and the V segment lost 3 bases, leaving 6 bases of the junction unmatched. The CDR3 has 15 amino acids. CDR3 DNA sequence: TGCGCCAGCAGCTCCCAGGACAGGGGCGACTATGGCTACACCTTC. Its protein product is CASSSQDRGDYGYTF.

This sequence joins TRBV9 and TRBJ2-5; possible D gene TRBD2, 6 bases. The DNA matches TRBJ2-7 better at its end, which makes the J call doubtful. CDR3 length equals 14 residues. Germline V CDR1 and CDR2: SGDLS, YYNGEE. CDR3 amino acids: CASSPEGRSYEQYF. The CDR3 DNA follows: TGTGCCAGCAGCCCGGAGGGCCGGAGCTACGAGCAGTACTTC.

This chain joins TRBV6-1 and TRBJ2-1, with TRBD1 matching 9 bases. Germline CDR1 and CDR2: MNHNS and SASEGT. The CDR3 sequence is 19 residues long. V shed 0 bases, J shed 6 bases, and the junction held 15 bases outside the gene matches. CDR3 bases: TGTGCCAGCAGTGAAGCGGGACAGGGTATTACACATTCCGTCAATGAGCAGTTCTTC. Translation gives CASSEAGQGITHSVNEQFF.

The chain couples TRBV28 to TRBJ1-5, with 7 nucleotides matching TRBD1. V lost 8 bases, J lost 7 bases, and 14 bases stayed unmatched. Germline V gene sequence: CDR1 MDHEN, CDR2 SYDVKM. This CDR3 spans 15 amino acids. The CDR3 DNA is TGTGCCAGCCAACTTCTCCAGGGGGACGGGCAGCCCCAGCATTTT. Its translation is CASQLLQGDGQPQHF.

Concerning this clone: This CDR3 is also generated by other DNA sequences in the sample. V usage is TRBV28 and J usage is TRBJ2-7; D is possibly TRBD2 (5 bases). Germline V CDR1 and CDR2: MDHEN, SYDVKM. This CDR3 comprises 12 residues. With 3 bases removed from V and 4 bases from J, the gap between germline ends came to 7 bases. The CDR3, as DNA: TGTGCCAGCAGTTTGACGGGATACGAGCAGTACTTC. Translation: CASSLTGYEQYF.

The CDR3 DNA is TGTGCCAGCAGCTTAGCCGGTGAACAGTACTTC. Its protein product is CASSLAGEQYF. The chain employs TRBV7-9 and TRBJ2-7, with D hard to call. The germline V gene encodes CDR1 SEHNR and CDR2 FQNEAQ (reference sequence). V was cut by 0 bases and J by 10 bases, with 7 bases left in between. CDR3 length: 11 residues. The full variable domain, rest sourced from reference TRBV7-9 and TRBJ2-7, is DTGVSQNPRHKITKRGQNVTFRCDPISEHNRLYWYRQTLGQGPEFLTYFQNEAQLEKSRLLSDRFSAERPKGSFSTLEIQRTEQGDSAMYLCASSLAGEQYFGPGTRLTVT.